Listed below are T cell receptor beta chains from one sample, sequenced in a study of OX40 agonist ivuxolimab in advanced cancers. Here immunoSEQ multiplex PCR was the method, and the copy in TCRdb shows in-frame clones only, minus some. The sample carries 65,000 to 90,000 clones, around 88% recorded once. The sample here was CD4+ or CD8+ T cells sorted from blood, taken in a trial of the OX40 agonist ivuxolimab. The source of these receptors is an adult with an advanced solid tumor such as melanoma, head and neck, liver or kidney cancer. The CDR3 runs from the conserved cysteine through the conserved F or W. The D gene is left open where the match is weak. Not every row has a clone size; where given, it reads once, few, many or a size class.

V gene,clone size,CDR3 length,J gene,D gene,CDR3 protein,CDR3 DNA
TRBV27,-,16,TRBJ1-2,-,CASSIQQGISNYGYTF,TGTGCCAGCAGCATACAGCAGGGCATTTCTAACTATGGCTACACCTTC
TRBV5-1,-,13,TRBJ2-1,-,CASSLAQNNEQFF,TGCGCCAGCAGCTTGGCACAGAACAATGAGCAGTTCTTC
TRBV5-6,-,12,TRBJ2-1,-,CASSFKGGEQFF,TGTGCCAGCAGCTTTAAGGGCGGTGAGCAGTTCTTC
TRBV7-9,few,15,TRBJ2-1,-,CASSLSGRPDNEQFF,TGTGCCAGCAGCTTATCAGGGCGACCTGACAATGAGCAGTTCTTC
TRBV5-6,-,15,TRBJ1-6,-,CASRPRTDPGSPLHF,TGTGCCAGCAGACCCAGGACTGATCCTGGGTCACCCCTCCACTTT
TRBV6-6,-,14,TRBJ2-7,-,CASSGSTGYAEQYF,TGTGCCAGCAGTGGAAGTACGGGATACGCCGAGCAGTACTTC
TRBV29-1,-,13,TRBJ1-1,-,CSAAGVGDTEAFF,TGCAGCGCGGCGGGGGTTGGGGACACTGAAGCTTTCTTT
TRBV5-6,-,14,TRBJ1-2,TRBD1,CASSLGQGNYGYTF,TGTGCCAGCAGCTTGGGACAGGGAAACTATGGCTACACCTTC
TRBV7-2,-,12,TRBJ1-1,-,CASSAQQVEAFF,TGTGCCAGCAGCGCCCAACAGGTTGAAGCTTTCTTT
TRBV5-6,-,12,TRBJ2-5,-,CASSPGPETQYF,TGTGCCAGCAGCCCGGGCCCAGAGACCCAGTACTTC
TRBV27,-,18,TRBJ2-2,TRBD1,CASSTHPGTATNTGELFF,TGTGCCAGCAGTACACATCCCGGGACAGCGACGAACACCGGGGAGCTGTTTTTT
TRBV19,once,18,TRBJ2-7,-,CASSKYLGGTPPSYEQYF,TGTGCCAGTAGTAAATACTTGGGGGGGACACCACCTTCCTACGAGCAGTACTTC
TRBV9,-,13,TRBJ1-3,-,CASSPAGGNTIYF,TGTGCCAGCAGCCCCGCAGGGGGAAACACCATATATTTT
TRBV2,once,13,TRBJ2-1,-,CASSETRLGEQFF,TGTGCCAGCAGTGAAACCCGTCTAGGCGAGCAGTTCTTC
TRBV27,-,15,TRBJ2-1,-,CASQGGQGYYNEQFF,TGTGCCAGCCAGGGGGGGCAGGGTTACTACAATGAGCAGTTCTTC
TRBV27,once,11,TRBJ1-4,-,CAPLGVEKLFF,TGTGCCCCCCTGGGGGTAGAAAAACTGTTTTTT
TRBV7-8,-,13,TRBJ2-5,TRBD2,CASSWGLEETQYF,TGTGCCAGCAGCTGGGGACTAGAGGAGACCCAGTACTTC
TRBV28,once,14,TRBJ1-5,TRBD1,CASSLGQAGQPQHF,TGTGCCAGCAGTTTAGGACAGGCAGGGCAGCCCCAGCATTTT
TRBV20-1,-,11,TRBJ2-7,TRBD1,CSAQQGVEQYF,TGCAGTGCTCAACAGGGGGTCGAGCAGTACTTC
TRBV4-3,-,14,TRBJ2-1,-,CASSQAGGSVGQFF,TGCGCCAGCAGCCAAGCCGGAGGGTCAGTGGGGCAGTTCTTC
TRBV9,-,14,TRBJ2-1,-,CASRSADSYNEQFF,TGTGCCAGTCGTAGCGCGGACTCCTACAATGAGCAGTTCTTC
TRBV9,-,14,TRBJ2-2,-,CASSPQRDTGELFF,TGTGCCAGCAGCCCCCAAAGGGACACCGGGGAGCTGTTTTTT
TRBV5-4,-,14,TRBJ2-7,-,CASSPGARSYEQYF,TGTGCCAGCAGCCCCGGGGCCCGATCCTACGAGCAGTACTTC
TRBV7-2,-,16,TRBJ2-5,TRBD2,CASSLNSGRWDETQYF,TGTGCCAGCAGCTTAAACAGCGGGAGGTGGGATGAGACCCAGTACTTC
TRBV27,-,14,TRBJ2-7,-,CASSYTRQSYEQYF,TGTGCCAGCAGCTACACCCGACAGAGCTACGAGCAGTACTTC
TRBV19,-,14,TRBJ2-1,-,CASSIYQSYNEQFF,TGTGCCAGTAGTATTTATCAGTCGTACAATGAGCAGTTCTTC
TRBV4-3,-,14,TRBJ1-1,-,CASSQDRERIEAFF,TGCGCCAGCAGCCAAGATCGCGAGCGGATAGAAGCTTTCTTT
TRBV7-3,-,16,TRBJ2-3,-,CASSLVRRVSTDTQYF,TGTGCCAGCAGCTTGGTCCGGCGGGTTAGCACAGATACGCAGTATTTT
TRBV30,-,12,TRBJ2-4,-,CASEPSKNIQYF,TGTGCCTCGGAACCCTCCAAAAACATTCAGTACTTC
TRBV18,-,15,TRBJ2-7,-,CASSPGLPTTYEQYF,TGTGCCAGCTCACCAGGGCTGCCGACCACCTACGAGCAGTACTTC
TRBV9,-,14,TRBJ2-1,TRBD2,CASSPRLAGHEQFF,TGTGCCAGCAGCCCGAGACTAGCCGGCCATGAGCAGTTCTTC
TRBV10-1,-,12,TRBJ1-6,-,CASKRRASPLHF,TGCGCCAGCAAACGGAGGGCTTCACCCCTCCACTTT
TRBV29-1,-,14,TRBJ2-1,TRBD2,CSVVSLAVTNEQFF,TGCAGCGTTGTTAGTCTAGCGGTTACAAATGAGCAGTTCTTC
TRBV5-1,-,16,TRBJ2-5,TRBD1,CASSPRQGVRQETQYF,TGCGCCAGCAGCCCCCGACAGGGGGTTCGGCAAGAGACCCAGTACTTC
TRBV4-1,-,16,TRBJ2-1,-,CASSSGPLDRSNEQFF,TGCGCCAGCAGCTCAGGGCCTCTCGACAGGAGCAATGAGCAGTTCTTC
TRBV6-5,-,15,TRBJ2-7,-,CASSYSGRSSYEQYF,TGTGCCAGCAGTTACTCGGGACGGAGCTCCTACGAGCAGTACTTC
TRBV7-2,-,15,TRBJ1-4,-,CASSLVGQRHEKLFF,TGTGCCAGCAGCTTAGTTGGTCAGAGGCATGAAAAACTGTTTTTT
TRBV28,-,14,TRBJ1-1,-,CASSPGLWNTEAFF,TGTGCCAGCAGTCCCGGACTCTGGAACACTGAAGCTTTCTTT
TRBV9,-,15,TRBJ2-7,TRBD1,CASSYRGTGRDEQYF,TGTGCCAGCAGCTATCGTGGGACAGGGCGCGACGAGCAGTACTTC
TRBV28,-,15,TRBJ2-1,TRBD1,CASSLYRQGVDEQFF,TGTGCCAGCAGTTTATATCGGCAGGGGGTGGATGAGCAGTTCTTC
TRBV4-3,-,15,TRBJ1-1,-,CASSQEVIMNTEAFF,TGCGCCAGCAGCCAGGAGGTTATTATGAACACTGAAGCTTTCTTT
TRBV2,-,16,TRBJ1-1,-,CASIRSEDPRDTEAFF,TGTGCCAGCATTCGGTCGGAAGACCCCAGGGACACTGAAGCTTTCTTT